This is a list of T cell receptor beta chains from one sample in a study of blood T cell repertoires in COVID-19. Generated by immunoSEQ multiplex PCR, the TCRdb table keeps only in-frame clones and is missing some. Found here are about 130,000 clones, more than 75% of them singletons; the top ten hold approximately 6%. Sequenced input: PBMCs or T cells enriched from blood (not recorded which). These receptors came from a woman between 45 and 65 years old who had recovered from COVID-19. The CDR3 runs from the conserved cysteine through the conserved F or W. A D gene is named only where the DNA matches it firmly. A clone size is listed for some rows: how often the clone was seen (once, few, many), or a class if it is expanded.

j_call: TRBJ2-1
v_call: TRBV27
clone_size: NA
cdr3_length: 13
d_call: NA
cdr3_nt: TGTGCCAGCAGTTTACTCGACAGGAATGAGCAGTTCTTC
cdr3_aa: CASSLLDRNEQFF

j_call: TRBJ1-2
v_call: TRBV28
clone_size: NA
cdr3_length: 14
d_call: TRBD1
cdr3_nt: TGTGCCATCTCACCAGGGGGCCGTTTGTATGGCTACACCTTC
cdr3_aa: CAISPGGRLYGYTF

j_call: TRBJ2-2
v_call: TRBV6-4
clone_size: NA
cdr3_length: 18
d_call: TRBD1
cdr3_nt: TGTGCCAGCAGCCTCAGTACTTTACAGGGGGCGCCCACCGGGGAGCTGTTTTTT
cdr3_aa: CASSLSTLQGAPTGELFF

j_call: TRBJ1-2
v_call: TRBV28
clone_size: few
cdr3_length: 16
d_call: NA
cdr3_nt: TGTGCCAGCAGTCTGCCACGGGGGAGTGGTGACTATGGCTACACCTTC
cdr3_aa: CASSLPRGSGDYGYTF

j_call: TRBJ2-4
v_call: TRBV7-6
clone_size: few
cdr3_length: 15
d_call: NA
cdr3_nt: TGTGCCAGCAGCTTAGGGGCAGGTGAGGGTGACATTCAGTACTTC
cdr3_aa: CASSLGAGEGDIQYF

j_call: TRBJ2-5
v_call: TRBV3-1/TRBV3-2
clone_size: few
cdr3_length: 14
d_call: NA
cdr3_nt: TGTGCCAGCAGCCCGGAAGGACTCCAAGAGACCCAGTACTTC
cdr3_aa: CASSPEGLQETQYF

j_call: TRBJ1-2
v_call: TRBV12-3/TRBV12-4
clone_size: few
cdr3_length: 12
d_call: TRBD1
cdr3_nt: TGTGCCAGCAGTTGGGACAGGGATGGCTACACCTTC
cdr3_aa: CASSWDRDGYTF

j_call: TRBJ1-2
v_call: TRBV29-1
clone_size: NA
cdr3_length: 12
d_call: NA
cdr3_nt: TGCAGCGTTGAAGCACAGGGCTATGGCTACACCTTC
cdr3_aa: CSVEAQGYGYTF

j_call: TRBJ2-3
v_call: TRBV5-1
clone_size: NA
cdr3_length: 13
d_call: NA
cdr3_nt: TGCGCCAGCAGCTTGGTCCCCTCGGATACGCAGTATTTT
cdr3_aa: CASSLVPSDTQYF

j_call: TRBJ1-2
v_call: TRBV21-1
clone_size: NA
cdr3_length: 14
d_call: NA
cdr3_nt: TGTGCCAGCAGCATTAAGGGGGGGGCGCGTGGCTACACCTTC
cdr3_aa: CASSIKGGARGYTF

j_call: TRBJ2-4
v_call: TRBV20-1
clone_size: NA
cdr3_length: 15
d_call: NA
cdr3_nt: TGCAGTGCTAGTAGGCGGACAGCCACAAAAAACATTCAGTACTTC
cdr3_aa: CSASRRTATKNIQYF

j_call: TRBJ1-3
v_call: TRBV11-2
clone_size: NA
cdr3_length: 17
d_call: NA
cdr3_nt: TGTGCCAGCAGCTTAGTTTCACCGGGCGTGATCGGGAGCACCATATATTTT
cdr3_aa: CASSLVSPGVIGSTIYF

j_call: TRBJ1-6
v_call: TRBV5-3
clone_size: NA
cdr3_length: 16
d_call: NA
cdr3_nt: TGTGCCAGAAGCTTGACGCGGAGCTCCTATAATTCACCCCTCCACTTT
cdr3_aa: CARSLTRSSYNSPLHF

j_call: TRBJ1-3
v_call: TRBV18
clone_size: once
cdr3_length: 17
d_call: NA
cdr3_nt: TGTGCCAGCTCACCACCGGGGGGGGTTGACTCCGGAAACACCATATATTTT
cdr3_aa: CASSPPGGVDSGNTIYF

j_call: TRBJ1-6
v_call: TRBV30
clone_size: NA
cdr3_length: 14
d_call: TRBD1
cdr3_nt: TGTGCCTTACAGGGGATTTCCTATAATTCACCCCTCCACTTT
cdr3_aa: CALQGISYNSPLHF

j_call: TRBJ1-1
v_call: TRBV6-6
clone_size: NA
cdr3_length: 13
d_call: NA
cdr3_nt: TGTGCCAGCCTCGGGGGAACTTGGACTGAAGCTTTCTTT
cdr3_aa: CASLGGTWTEAFF

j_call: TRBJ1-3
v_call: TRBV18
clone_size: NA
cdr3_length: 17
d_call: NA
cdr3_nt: TGTGCCAGCTCTCCGACGGTTGGGCAGGGCTCTGGAAACACCATATATTTT
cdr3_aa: CASSPTVGQGSGNTIYF

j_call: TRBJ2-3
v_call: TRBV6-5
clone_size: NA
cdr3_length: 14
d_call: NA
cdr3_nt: TGTGCCAGCGTTCGCGGGGCAAGCACAGATACGCAGTATTTT
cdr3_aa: CASVRGASTDTQYF

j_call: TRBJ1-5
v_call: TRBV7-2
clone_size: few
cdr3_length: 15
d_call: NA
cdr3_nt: TGTGCCAGCAGCTTAAACAGAATTAGCAATCAGCCCCAGCATTTT
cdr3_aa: CASSLNRISNQPQHF

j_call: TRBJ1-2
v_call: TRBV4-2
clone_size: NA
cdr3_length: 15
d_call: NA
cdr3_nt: TGTGCCAGCAGCCAAGGAATTCCAGGATCCTATGGCTACACCTTC
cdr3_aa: CASSQGIPGSYGYTF

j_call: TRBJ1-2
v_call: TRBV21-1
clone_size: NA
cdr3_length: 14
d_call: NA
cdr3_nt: TGTGCCAGCAGCAAAGGACAGGGCTTCTATGGCTACACCTTC
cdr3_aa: CASSKGQGFYGYTF

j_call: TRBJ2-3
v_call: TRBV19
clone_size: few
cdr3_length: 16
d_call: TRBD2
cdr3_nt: TGTGCCAGTAGTAGTCGCCTAGCGGGGCCCACAGATACGCAGTATTTT
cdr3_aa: CASSSRLAGPTDTQYF